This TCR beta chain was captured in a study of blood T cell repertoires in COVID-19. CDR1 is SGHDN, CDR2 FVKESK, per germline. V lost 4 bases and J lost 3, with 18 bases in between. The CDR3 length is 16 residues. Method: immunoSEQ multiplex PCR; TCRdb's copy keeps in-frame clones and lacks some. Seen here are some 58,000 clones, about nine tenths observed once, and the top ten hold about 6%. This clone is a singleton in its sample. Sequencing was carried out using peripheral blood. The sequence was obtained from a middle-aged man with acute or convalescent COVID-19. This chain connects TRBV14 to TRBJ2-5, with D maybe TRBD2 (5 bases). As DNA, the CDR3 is TGTGCCAGCAGCCCGTTCTATCGGACGGGGAAAGAGACCCAGTACTTC. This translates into CASSPFYRTGKETQYF. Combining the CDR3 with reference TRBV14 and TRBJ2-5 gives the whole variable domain EAGVTQFPSHSVIEKGQTVTLRCDPISGHDNLYWYRRVMGKEIKFLLHFVKESKQDESGMPNNRFLAERTGGTYSTLKVQPAELEDSGVYFCASSPFYRTGKETQYFGPGTRLLVL.